This T cell receptor beta chain was sequenced in a study of monozygotic twins with inflammatory bowel disease. Note on this clonotype: The antigen is unknown.

TCRdb derives one entry per CDR3 protein from the 5' RACE reads, leaving out DNA. The table lists 150,000 to 200,000 distinct CDR3 sequences. This CDR3 is 15 amino acids long. Germline V gene data show CDR1 as SQVTM and CDR2 as ANQGSEA. Whole-study results and caveats: No repertoire similarity difference was seen between concordant and discordant twins; power was possibly limited.

The receptor was isolated from a human donor with ulcerative colitis or Crohn's disease, or a healthy co-twin of an affected twin (not recorded which). The chain carries TRBV29-1 and TRBJ1-1. Material for sequencing was blood. CDR3: CSVDRAAAMNTEAFF.